The 5 T cell receptor beta chains presented below share a single source sample, sequenced in a study of control samples from healthy donors and cancer patients. This table comes from immunoSEQ multiplex PCR, and its TCRdb copy is limited to in-frame clones, with some not included. The sample holds tens of thousands of clones, approximately 95% seen once. Material for sequencing was blood. The receptors shown here come from a woman under 40 in good health.

The chain employs TRBV9 and TRBJ1-2, with D uncertain. Germline V gene data show CDR1 as SGDLS and CDR2 as YYNGEE. Between the trimmed V and J ends, which lost 0 bases and 4 bases, there was a span of 7 bases. This CDR3 comprises 13 residues. CDR3 sequence: CASSVGGSYGYTF. CDR3 in DNA: TGTGCCAGCAGCGTAGGCGGAAGCTATGGCTACACCTTC.

The rearrangement uses TRBV7-2 and TRBJ1-3; 8 bases map to TRBD1. V lost 5 bases and J lost 0; bases outside the gene matches: 9. There are 17 residues in the CDR3. Germline lookup yields CDR1 SGHTA and CDR2 FQGNSA. Here the CDR3 DNA reads TGTGCCAGCAGCCTCACGACAGGGGTAAACTCTGGAAACACCATATATTTT. It yields the protein CASSLTTGVNSGNTIYF.

V and J are TRBV27 and TRBJ2-1; D gene uncertain. In germline, CDR1 is MNHEY, CDR2 SMNVEV (reference sequence). With 7 bases removed from V and 0 bases from J, the gap between germline ends came to 13 bases. The CDR3 has 15 residues. CDR3 nucleotides: TGTGCCAGCAACGCCGGATCTCACTCCTACAATGAGCAGTTCTTC. Its protein product is CASNAGSHSYNEQFF.

The rearrangement uses TRBV9 and TRBJ1-3; no clear D. Germline V lookup: CDR1 SGDLS, CDR2 YYNGEE. V was trimmed by 5 bases and J by 0 bases, leaving 12 bases between them. The CDR3 length is 15 residues. CDR3 residues: CASSTEQYSGNTIYF. In DNA form, the CDR3 reads TGTGCCAGCAGTACAGAGCAGTACTCTGGAAACACCATATATTTT.

The genes are TRBV28 and TRBJ1-4; 8 nucleotides line up with TRBD1. The CDR3 sequence is 17 residues long. The V segment lost 4 bases and the J segment 8 bases; nucleotides outside the gene matches: 15. Germline assignment: CDR1 MDHEN and CDR2 SYDVKM. CDR3 loop: CASSSPAITGGYEKLFF. The CDR3 coding sequence is TGTGCCAGCAGTTCACCCGCCATTACAGGGGGATACGAAAAACTGTTTTTT.